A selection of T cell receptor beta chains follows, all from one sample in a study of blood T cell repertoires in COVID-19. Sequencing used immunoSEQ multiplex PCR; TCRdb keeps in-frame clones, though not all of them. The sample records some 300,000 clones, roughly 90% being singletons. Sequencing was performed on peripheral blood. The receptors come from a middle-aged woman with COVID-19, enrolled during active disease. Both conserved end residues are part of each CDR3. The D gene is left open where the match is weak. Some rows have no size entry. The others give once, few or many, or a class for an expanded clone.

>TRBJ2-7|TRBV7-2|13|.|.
CASRLTGSYEQYF
TGTGCCAGCAGGTTGACAGGATCCTACGAGCAGTACTTC
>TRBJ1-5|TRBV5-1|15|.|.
CASSLDTPSNQPQHF
TGCGCCAGCAGCCTTGACACTCCTAGCAATCAGCCCCAGCATTTT
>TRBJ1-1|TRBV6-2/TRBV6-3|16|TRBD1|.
CASSRGTAKMRTEAFF
TGTGCCAGCAGCCGAGGGACAGCGAAAATGAGGACTGAAGCTTTCTTT
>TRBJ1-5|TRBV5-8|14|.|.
CASSLRQGYQPQHF
TGTGCCAGCAGCTTGCGGCAGGGGTATCAGCCCCAGCATTTT
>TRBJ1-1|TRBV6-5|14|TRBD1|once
CASSWTGPNTEAFF
TGTGCCAGCAGCTGGACAGGGCCGAACACTGAAGCTTTCTTT
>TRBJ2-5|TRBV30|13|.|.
CAWGGGGVETQYF
TGTGCCTGGGGGGGAGGGGGAGTGGAGACCCAGTACTTC
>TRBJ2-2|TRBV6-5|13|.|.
CASSYQSQGELFF
TGTGCCAGCAGTTACCAGTCTCAAGGGGAGCTGTTTTTT
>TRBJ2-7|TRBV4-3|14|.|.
CASSQDRSGYEQYF
TGCGCCAGCAGCCAAGATCGATCGGGCTACGAGCAGTACTTC
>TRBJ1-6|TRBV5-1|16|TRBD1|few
CASSSGQGTGNSPLHF
TGCGCCAGCAGCTCCGGACAGGGTACGGGAAATTCACCCCTCCACTTT
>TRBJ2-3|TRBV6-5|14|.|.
CASTIRRYSDTQYF
TGTGCCAGCACCATAAGGCGGTACTCAGATACGCAGTATTTT